These T cell receptor beta chains were read from a single sample in a study of cytomegalovirus exposure and HLA in healthy donors. Assay: immunoSEQ multiplex PCR; the TCRdb copy retains only in-frame clones and omits some. The table shows 130,000 or so clones, with over 85% occurring only once. The specimen sequenced was PBMCs. The receptor source for this set is a man aged 25-40 years in good health and CMV-seronegative. Both conserved end residues are part of each CDR3. The D gene is left open where the match is weak.

d_call v_call cdr3_aa
TRBD1 TRBV6-5 CASSRTGYNEQFF
TRBD1 TRBV25-1 CASSAWTGAETQYF
TRBD1 TRBV28 CASSFWTGLGNTIYF
TRBD1 TRBV7-2 CASSTQTGGRSPLHF
- TRBV4-3 CASSQSVTGELFF
TRBD1 TRBV4-2 CASSRGTGFSGELFF
TRBD1 TRBV11-1 CASSKRDRMNTEAFF
TRBD2 TRBV7-6 CASSGGLAGGEGEQYF
- TRBV18 CASSPSIYEGGNQPQHF
- TRBV27 CASSFSGGSPLHF
- TRBV6-5 CASSTEGSYGYTF
TRBD2 TRBV6-1 CASSEEAGGLIANTGELFF
- TRBV6-1 CASSEWKGPGETQYF
TRBD2 TRBV7-6 CASSLELAGDYEQYF
TRBD1 TRBV27 CASSSTTGFTEAFF
TRBD1 TRBV19 CASTRTGLTYEQYF
- TRBV5-1 CASSLGTPTSYEQYF
TRBD2 TRBV27 CASSLSSSGVYLNEQFF
- TRBV7-9 CASSAGRGQEGETQYF
- TRBV18 CASSPSAGANSPLHF
TRBD1 TRBV5-4 CASSEQGRVNTEAFF
TRBD1 TRBV28 CASRPGQGGQPQHF
- TRBV6-6 CASITGSGNTIYF
TRBD2 TRBV5-1 CASSSGTNSYEQYF
- TRBV7-8 CASSPRLVGVNEKLFF
- TRBV25-1 CASSEYEGSGGYTF
TRBD2 TRBV7-6 CASSPRGGGITGELFF
TRBD2 TRBV9 CASSVVASGGARGNEQFF
TRBD1 TRBV29-1 CSVDGQGVNYGYTF
TRBD2 TRBV10-3 CAISEWPGGRNEQFF
- TRBV6-5 CASSYSTGSGNTIYF
- TRBV7-3 CASSPRQGSTDTQYF
TRBD1 TRBV7-9 CASSFGQAKTQYF
- TRBV18 CASSPLPGTYNSPLHF
TRBD1 TRBV19 CASSETGGWSGYTF
TRBD1 TRBV7-8 CASSRLTGGAGAFF
- TRBV20-1 CSANFGGYTF
TRBD1 TRBV5-1 CASNEGQGSNSPLHF
TRBD1 TRBV6-1 CASSWDRENTGELFF
TRBD1 TRBV7-9 CASSPDRGGSYNEQFF
- TRBV2 CASSDGGVAKNIQYF
- TRBV28 CASSADSYEQYF